What follows are 26 T cell receptor beta chains derived from one specimen sequenced in a study of shared clonotypes between healthy human individuals. The data were produced by immunoSEQ multiplex PCR, yet TCRdb's version contains in-frame clones alone and is incomplete. The sample shows about 660,000 clones, 74% of them seen only once. The sample comprised memory CD4+ T cells sorted from blood. The sample's subset: CD45RA-negative fraction. These receptors all stem from a woman aged 25 to 39 in good health.

This clone was seen only once. J is TRBJ2-6 and V is TRBV14, with D uncertain. Looked up from germline, CDR1 is SGHDN and CDR2 is FVKESK. V lost 5 bases and J 1 base, leaving 6 bases between the germline ends. The CDR3 contains 14 residues. Here the CDR3 DNA reads TGTGCCAGCAGCTTCTCTTCTGGGGCCAACGTCCTGACTTTC. Translating gives CASSFSSGANVLTF.

The chain has TRBV30 and TRBJ2-1; 7 bases align to TRBD1. V gave up 3 bases and J gave up 6 bases; unmatched junction bases: 5. From germline, CDR1 is GTSNPN and CDR2 SVGIG (reference sequence). The CDR3 covers 13 residues. The CDR3 DNA reads TGTGCCTGGAGGTATTCAGGGGGCAATGAGCAGTTCTTC. This codes for CAWRYSGGNEQFF.

The chain joins TRBV6-1 to TRBJ2-7; 7 bases line up with TRBD1. CDR1 MNHNS and CDR2 SASEGT come from the germline V gene. The CDR3 contains 14 residues. Germline trimming cut 7 bases from V and 1 base from J; bases unmatched to any gene: 7. CDR3 sequence reads: CASIHRGSSYEQYF. DNA of the CDR3: TGTGCCAGCATTCACAGGGGTTCATCCTACGAGCAGTACTTC.

This clone was observed once. The chain employs TRBV5-1 and TRBJ2-7; D is unclear. The CDR3 totals 13 residues. V lost 0 bases and J 5 bases, leaving 9 bases between the germline ends. Germline CDR1 is SGHRS and CDR2 is YFSETQ. CDR3 DNA sequence: TGCGCCAGCAGCTTGGCCTATCGAGACGAGCAGTACTTC. It codes for CASSLAYRDEQYF.

This clone was observed once. The V gene is TRBV7-6, the J gene TRBJ2-2, with 11 positions matching TRBD2. The CDR3 is 17 residues long. Germline lookup yields CDR1 SGHVS and CDR2 FNYEAQ. V lost 5 bases, J lost 2 bases, and 7 bases stayed unmatched. Written as DNA, the CDR3 is TGTGCCAGCAGCCCGATTGGGACTAGCGGCAACACCGGGGAGCTGTTTTTT. This gives the protein CASSPIGTSGNTGELFF.

The rearrangement joins TRBV5-1 to TRBJ2-5; 12 bases match TRBD2. The V segment lost 2 bases and the J segment 1 base; nucleotides outside the gene matches: 0. Germline assignment: CDR1 SGHRS and CDR2 YFSETQ. This CDR3 region has 15 residues. The chain's CDR3 is CASSLLAGGQETQYF. The CDR3 nucleotides read TGCGCCAGCAGCTTACTAGCGGGAGGCCAAGAGACCCAGTACTTC.

The chain combines TRBV27 with TRBJ2-1, with 11 bases that match TRBD2. V shed 4 bases and J 0 bases; nucleotides not matched to a gene: 5. The germline gives CDR1 MNHEY, CDR2 SMNVEV (reference sequence). There are 17 residues in the CDR3. CDR3 sequence (DNA): TGTGCCAGCAGTTCAGGACTAGCGGGCAGCTCCTACAATGAGCAGTTCTTC. This codes for CASSSGLAGSSYNEQFF.

V usage is TRBV25-1 and J usage is TRBJ2-7; possibly TRBD1 for D (5 bases). Germline V gene sequence: CDR1 MGHDK, CDR2 SYGVNS. This CDR3 comprises 18 residues. V lost 3 bases and J 0 bases, leaving 21 bases between the germline ends. CDR3 in amino acids: CASSDPSTNGRGSYEQYF. CDR3 in DNA: TGTGCCAGCAGTGACCCCTCGACCAACGGAAGGGGCTCCTACGAGCAGTACTTC.

The rearrangement joins TRBV10-1 to TRBJ1-5; D gene unclear. With 3 bases removed from V and 7 bases from J, the gap between germline ends came to 13 bases. Germline V gives CDR1 WNHNN, CDR2 SYGVQD (reference sequence). The CDR3 sequence is 14 residues long. The CDR3 coding sequence is TGCGCCAGCAGTGAAGCTCGGCACGGACAGCCCCAGCATTTT. Translation: CASSEARHGQPQHF.

The chain carries TRBV19 and TRBJ2-2, with D possibly called TRBD1 or TRBD2 (5 bases each). The germline V and J ends were trimmed by 6 bases and 4 bases, with 18 bases remaining between them. The CDR3 is 16 residues long. Germline lookup yields CDR1 LNHDA and CDR2 SQIVND (reference sequence). The CDR3 region has the DNA TGTGCCAGTAGCCGAATCTGGGGGAGCGGCACCGGGGAGCTGTTTTTT. This encodes CASSRIWGSGTGELFF.

This clone was found a few times. The chain joins TRBV7-2 to TRBJ2-1, with D possibly being TRBD2 (5 bases). The CDR3 is 15 residues long. Germline V gene data show CDR1 as SGHTA and CDR2 as FQGNSA. With 5 bases removed from V and 2 bases from J, the gap between germline ends came to 13 bases. CDR3 DNA: TGTGCCAGCAGCCCGAGCGAGAGGGCCTACAATGAGCAGTTCTTC. It encodes CASSPSERAYNEQFF. Together with reference TRBV7-2 and TRBJ2-1, the CDR3 gives the full variable domain: GAGVSQSPSNKVTEKGKDVELRCDPISGHTALYWYRQSLGQGLEFLIYFQGNSAPDKSGLPSDRFSAERTGGSVSTLTIQRTQQEDSAVYLCASSPSERAYNEQFFGPGTRLTVL.

This clone showed up just once. The gene calls are TRBV6-5 and TRBJ1-1, with D unresolved. Germline assignment: CDR1 MNHEY and CDR2 SVGAGI. V lost 0 bases and J 1 base, leaving 12 bases between the germline ends. The CDR3 consists of 16 residues. CDR3: CASSYSWQVGNTEAFF. CDR3 coding DNA: TGTGCCAGCAGTTACTCGTGGCAGGTGGGGAACACTGAAGCTTTCTTT.

The V and J genes are TRBV25-1 and TRBJ2-5; the D gene is possibly TRBD2 (5 bases). Trimming took off 1 base at V and 5 bases at J, with 11 bases between the two ends. Germline assignment: CDR1 MGHDK and CDR2 SYGVNS. This CDR3 comprises 14 residues. The CDR3, as DNA: TGTGCCAGCAGTGAATCGGGGTTTCGGGAGACCCAGTACTTC. As protein: CASSESGFRETQYF.

This chain uses TRBV7-3 with TRBJ2-5; possibly TRBD2 for D (6 bases). Per the germline V gene, CDR1 is SGHTA and CDR2 is FQGTGA. The CDR3 is 14 residues long. V was shortened by 5 bases and J by 5 bases, with 15 bases between the two germline ends. CDR3 sequence reads: CASSEAGSGETQYF. The DNA of the CDR3 is TGTGCCAGCAGCGAGGCCGGGAGTGGGGAGACCCAGTACTTC.

The table lists this clone with a count of one. J is TRBJ2-1 and V is TRBV2; D is unresolved. Germline V gene sequence: CDR1 SNHLY, CDR2 FYNNEI. V lost 4 bases and J 9 bases, leaving 7 bases between the germline ends. This CDR3 has 11 amino acids. Here the CDR3 DNA reads TGTGCCAGCAGTGTGTTAGGTGAGCAGTTCTTC. Translating it yields CASSVLGEQFF.

The V call is TRBV11-2, the J call TRBJ2-1; 8 nucleotides line up with TRBD1. Germline V lookup: CDR1 SGHAT, CDR2 FQNNGV. The CDR3 consists of 16 residues. V was pared by 4 bases and J by 0 bases, with 5 bases of the junction left unmatched. CDR3 sequence reads: CASSSRTGSSYNEQFF. The CDR3, as DNA: TGTGCCAGCAGCTCACGGACAGGGAGCTCCTACAATGAGCAGTTCTTC.

The chain carries TRBV5-6 and TRBJ2-3; TRBD1 might be the D (6 bases). The V gene lost 2 bases and the J gene lost 7 bases, with 20 bases spanning the gap. The CDR3 covers 16 residues. Germline V gives CDR1 SGHDT, CDR2 YYEEEE. The CDR3 region has the DNA TGTGCCAGCAGCTTATTGACAGGCAGGAGCGCCAATACGCAGTATTTT. Amino acids: CASSLLTGRSANTQYF.

This chain joins TRBV11-2 and TRBJ2-7; unclear D gene. CDR3 length: 11 amino acids. Germline CDR1 and CDR2: SGHAT and FQNNGV. V lost 8 bases, J lost 1 base, and 6 bases lay in between. The CDR3 sequence is CASRGSYEQYF. The CDR3 bases are TGTGCCAGCCGCGGTTCCTACGAGCAGTACTTC.

The V gene is TRBV19, the J gene TRBJ1-3, with a possible D match to TRBD1 (6 bases). CDR3 length equals 15 residues. CDR1 is LNHDA and CDR2 is SQIVND in the germline V gene (reference sequence). V lost 10 bases, J lost 3 bases, and 19 bases lay in between. The CDR3 DNA is TGTGCCACCCAGCTTCGGGGGGGCTTTGGAAACACCATATATTTT. Its translation: CATQLRGGFGNTIYF.

This chain links TRBV7-9 with TRBJ2-7; D is undetermined. CDR3 length equals 14 residues. The V end lost 4 bases, the J end lost 0 bases, and 10 bases lay between the germline ends. CDR1 and CDR2 from the germline V gene are SEHNR and FQNEAQ (reference sequence). The CDR3 loop is CASSSDVASYEQYF. Here the CDR3 DNA reads TGTGCCAGCAGCTCCGATGTCGCCTCCTACGAGCAGTACTTC.

The chain joins TRBV6-5 to TRBJ2-7; the match to TRBD2 covers 10 bases. The length of the CDR3 is 15 residues. Germline CDR1 and CDR2: MNHEY and SVGAGI. J was trimmed by 1 base and V by 6 bases; bases with no gene match: 6. This chain's CDR3 is CASRLSGRFSYEQYF. The CDR3 nucleotides are TGTGCCAGCAGGCTTAGCGGGAGGTTTTCCTACGAGCAGTACTTC.

The chain employs TRBV4-1 and TRBJ2-1; D is perhaps TRBD2 (5 bases). This CDR3 contains 16 residues. Trimming removed 1 base from V and 3 bases from J, with 13 bases in between. Germline CDR1 and CDR2: MGHRA and YSYEKL. CDR3 coding DNA: TGCGCCAGCAGCCAAGTAGACGGAGACTACTACAATGAGCAGTTCTTC. Translation: CASSQVDGDYYNEQFF.

The V call is TRBV7-9, the J call TRBJ1-2; possibly TRBD1 for D (5 bases). Trimming removed 5 bases from V and 3 bases from J, with 10 bases in between. CDR3 length: 13 residues. The germline CDR1 and CDR2 sequences are SEHNR and FQNEAQ (reference sequence). This CDR3 reads CASSLRTHYGYTF. CDR3 nucleotides: TGTGCCAGCAGCCTTCGGACACACTATGGCTACACCTTC.

The chain employs TRBV28 and TRBJ1-1, with TRBD1 matching over 8 bases. This CDR3 is 14 amino acids long. Germline values: CDR1 MDHEN, CDR2 SYDVKM. Trimming took 6 bases from V and 5 from J; bases not matched to a gene: 8. In nucleotides, the CDR3 is TGTGCCAGCAGCTCAGGGGGCGAGAGGACTGAAGCTTTCTTT. This translates into CASSSGGERTEAFF.

V gene TRBV28 combines with J gene TRBJ1-1; D possibly corresponds to TRBD1 (6 bases). The germline V gene encodes CDR1 MDHEN and CDR2 SYDVKM. V lost 8 bases, J lost 8 bases, and 18 bases lay in between. This CDR3 comprises 13 residues. This CDR3 reads CASLITGSLEAFF. The CDR3, as DNA: TGTGCCAGCTTGATCACAGGGTCCCTCGAAGCTTTCTTT.

There are a few counts of this clone. This chain joins TRBV29-1 and TRBJ1-1, with no clear D. The CDR3 runs to 15 residues. V lost 4 bases and J lost 0, with 15 bases in between. Germline V gene sequence: CDR1 SQVTM, CDR2 ANQGSEA. This CDR3 reads CSVGGKRGMNTEAFF. The CDR3 DNA sequence: TGCAGCGTTGGTGGGAAAAGAGGGATGAACACTGAAGCTTTCTTT. The whole variable domain, remainder taken from reference TRBV29-1 and TRBJ1-1, is SAVISQKPSRDICQRGTSLTIQCQVDSQVTMMFWYRQQPGQSLTLIATANQGSEATYESGFVIDKFPISRPNLTFSTLTVSNMSPEDSSIYLCSVGGKRGMNTEAFFGQGTRLTVV.